The source of this T cell receptor beta chain is a study of blood T cell repertoires in COVID-19. Assay: immunoSEQ multiplex PCR; the TCRdb copy retains only in-frame clones and omits some. In the table there are fewer than 400,000 clones, nearly 90% of which are singletons. V lost 5 bases to trimming and J lost 4 bases; unmatched junction nucleotides: 2. The V gene's germline CDR1 is MNHEY and CDR2 SVGEGT. There are 14 residues in the CDR3. Assignments of participants to cohorts depended upon their own reported clinical history. The specimen sequenced was PBMCs or T cells enriched from blood (not recorded which). The TCR comes from a young woman who had recovered from COVID-19. V gene TRBV6-2 or TRBV6-3 combines with J gene TRBJ1-5, with 10 bases that match TRBD1. CDR3 coding DNA: TGTGCCAGCAGTCGGGACAGGGGTAATCAGCCCCAGCATTTT. Protein: CASSRDRGNQPQHF.